Presented here are 4 T cell receptor beta chains from one specimen sequenced in a study of blood T cells in healthy people across ages. Sample-barcoded 5' priming and a J-beta primer mix drove a second PCR of 7 to 11 cycles. MiXCR, run by TCRdb on the 5' RACE reads, gives a single entry per CDR3 protein. The table records about 970,000 distinct CDR3 sequences, just over 50% of them present only once. Sample: blood. Receptors were obtained from a woman aged 55-70 years in good health.

About this clonotype: One base away lies a much larger clone, so this may be a sequencing read error. The CDR3 coding sequence is TGCAGTGCCCCCGGGAGGGGAAGAGCGAGACTCCACAATGAGCAGTTCTTC. Its protein product is CSAPGRGRARLHNEQFF. This chain connects TRBV20-1 to TRBJ2-1; TRBD2 matches at 8 bases. Trimming took 6 bases from V and 5 from J; bases not matched to a gene: 18. This CDR3 contains 17 residues. Germline V gene lookup returns CDR1 DFQATT and CDR2 SNEGSKA (reference sequence).

The chain couples TRBV20-1 to TRBJ2-3; D call uncertain. Germline loops: CDR1 DFQATT, CDR2 SNEGSKA (reference sequence). The length of the CDR3 is 11 residues. The V end was cut by 3 bases, the J end by 6 bases, with 7 bases between. The CDR3 nucleotides read TGCAGTGCTAGGTGGCGCGATACGCAGTATTTT. It specifies CSARWRDTQYF.

The chain combines TRBV28 with TRBJ2-3, with 11 bases lining up with TRBD1. Unmatched junction bases numbered 5, after V lost 8 bases and J lost 7 bases. The V gene's germline CDR1 is MDHEN and CDR2 SYDVKM. The CDR3 has 13 residues. The CDR3 here is CASRTGGIYTQYF. The CDR3 DNA is TGTGCCAGCCGGACAGGGGGCATATATACGCAGTATTTT.

This clonotype was detected only once. V gene TRBV27 combines with J gene TRBJ2-3, with D hard to call. Germline-derived CDR1 and CDR2 are MNHEY and SMNVEV (reference sequence). The germline V and J ends were trimmed by 5 bases and 3 bases, with 21 bases remaining between them. This CDR3 spans 17 amino acids. CDR3 in DNA: TGTGCCAGCAGTCCAGTTCCCCCACGCTTGGGGACAGATACGCAGTATTTT. Translation: CASSPVPPRLGTDTQYF.